This paragraph reports one T cell receptor (beta chain). It has no known antigen specificity. Per-nucleotide qualities are absent, and no much larger clonotype sits a single base away. This specimen belongs to a study of control samples from healthy donors and cancer patients (dated by TCRdb to 2020 to 2022). CDR1 and CDR2 were assigned from the germline V gene as ENHRY and SYGVKD. Measured from the cysteine to the phenylalanine, the CDR3 is 12 residues long. The CDR3 DNA has 36 bases and is translated from base 1. V drops 3 bases and J drops 4 bases, leaving 7 bases in between. The method was the immunoSEQ multiplex PCR assay. TCRdb re-hosts the immuneACCESS table, in-frame sequences only. Its copies lack some clones; in the studies checked, an unresolved V gene accounts for under half of them, and the cause for the rest is not known. In this sample the table shows around 100,000 clones, 87% of which occur a single time. Of the sample, over 15% falls within the top ten clones.

The chain is encoded by TRBV10-3 joined to TRBJ2-7, with no confident D gene call. This TCR was sampled from a woman aged 45-59 years in good health. The source material was blood. The DNA sequence is TGTGCCATCAGTGATAGAGGTTACGAGCAGTACTTC. This translates into CAISDRGYEQYF.